Listed here are 23 T cell receptor beta chains from one sample, sequenced in a study of PD-1 blockade in mismatch repair-deficient tumors (dated by TCRdb to the late 2010s). The library was generated by the immunoSEQ multiplex PCR assay. Imported from immuneACCESS, the table was reduced by TCRdb to in-frame sequences with V and J called. These copies leave out some clones; in studies compared against another copy, an unresolved V gene accounts for under half, and the cause of the remainder is not known. The sample table contains 90,000 to 120,000 clones; only one count was recorded for approximately 83% of them. The ten largest clones capture around 6.6% of the sample. The sequenced sample was peripheral blood, obtained 30 to 36 weeks after starting pembrolizumab. The receptors stem from an adult with mismatch repair-deficient cancer.

Here the CDR3 DNA reads TGTGCCAGCAGTTCCGGACTAGCGGGAGGGCCAAAAACCAAAAACATTCAGTACTTC. It translates to CASSSGLAGGPKTKNIQYF. This sequence joins TRBV28 and TRBJ2-4; 15 nucleotides align to TRBD2. Germline V gene lookup returns CDR1 MDHEN and CDR2 SYDVKM. Losses at the gene ends were 4 bases for V and 2 bases for J; bases not matched to a gene: 9. The CDR3 loop spans 19 amino acids.

The gene calls are TRBV30 and TRBJ1-2; D remains unclear. The CDR3 is 15 residues long. The germline CDR1 and CDR2 sequences are GTSNPN and SVGIG (reference sequence). Trimming left V 0 bases short and J 4 bases short, with 15 bases between. The CDR3 nucleotides are TGTGCCTGGAGTGTACCGAATGGACGGAGCTATGGCTACACCTTC. Translating it yields CAWSVPNGRSYGYTF.

The chain is built from TRBV6-1 and TRBJ1-2; D possibly corresponds to TRBD1 (6 bases). Per the germline V gene, CDR1 is MNHNS and CDR2 is SASEGT. The CDR3 loop spans 12 amino acids. V dropped 5 bases and J dropped 5 bases, with 9 bases sitting between them. In nucleotides, the CDR3 is TGTGCCAGCAGTCCAGGGACATATGGCTACACCTTC. Translation: CASSPGTYGYTF.

J is TRBJ1-1 and V is TRBV5-1; 9 positions agree with TRBD1. V shed 4 bases and J 5 bases; nucleotides not matched to a gene: 12. This CDR3 has 16 amino acids. Germline assignment: CDR1 SGHRS and CDR2 YFSETQ. CDR3 region: CASSPGQGGFNTEAFF. In nucleotides, the CDR3 is TGCGCCAGCAGCCCGGGACAGGGAGGGTTTAATACTGAAGCTTTCTTT.

This rearrangement joins TRBV5-6 to TRBJ2-5; 8 nucleotides agree with TRBD1. From germline, CDR1 is SGHDT and CDR2 YYEEEE. The CDR3 length is 13 residues. The trim removed 5 bases at V and 4 bases at J, leaving 4 bases unmatched. DNA for the CDR3: TGTGCCAGCAGTATCACAGGGGGAGAGACCCAGTACTTC. Residues: CASSITGGETQYF.

The chain is built from TRBV5-5 and TRBJ1-5; D call uncertain. Deletions cut 5 bases from V and 0 bases from J, with 9 bases between. In germline, CDR1 is SGHKS, CDR2 YYEKEE (reference sequence). The CDR3 contains 14 residues. CDR3 DNA: TGTGCCAGCAGTACGACGGATAGCAATCAGCCCCAGCATTTT. This gives the protein CASSTTDSNQPQHF. The full variable domain, its missing parts supplied by reference TRBV5-5 and TRBJ1-5, is DAGVTQSPTHLIKTRGQQVTLRCSPISGHKSVSWYQQVLGQGPQFIFQYYEKEERGRGNFPDRFSARQFPNYSSELNVNALLLGDSALYLCASSTTDSNQPQHFGDGTRLSIL.

V and J are TRBV7-9 and TRBJ1-1; D gene ambiguous. V was trimmed by 4 bases and J by 1 base, leaving 13 bases between them. CDR3 length: 15 amino acids. Germline V CDR1 and CDR2: SEHNR, FQNEAQ (reference sequence). CDR3 sequence reads: CASSSRQGENTEAFF. The CDR3 DNA reads as TGTGCCAGCAGCTCCCGACAAGGAGAGAACACTGAAGCTTTCTTT.

V usage is TRBV9 and J usage is TRBJ1-1; D might be TRBD1 (5 bases). The CDR3 runs 17 residues. V lost 2 bases and J lost 3, with 20 bases in between. Germline loops: CDR1 SGDLS, CDR2 YYNGEE. As DNA, the CDR3 is TGTGCCAGCAGCGTCAACCCTACACTTAGAGGGGACACTGAAGCTTTCTTT. Protein product: CASSVNPTLRGDTEAFF.

The chain employs TRBV7-3 and TRBJ1-1; no clear D. This CDR3 spans 13 amino acids. V was trimmed by 4 bases and J by 1 base, leaving 7 bases between them. Germline V CDR1 and CDR2: SGHTA, FQGTGA. This chain's CDR3 is CASSYDWNTEAFF. CDR3 DNA: TGTGCCAGCAGCTACGACTGGAACACTGAAGCTTTCTTT.

The CDR3 protein is CASLSLGLAGKPDTQYF. For the CDR3, the DNA is TGTGCCAGCCTAAGCCTCGGACTAGCGGGAAAACCAGATACGCAGTATTTT. The J gene is TRBJ2-3, the V gene TRBV2, with 12 bases lining up with TRBD2. CDR3 size: 17 residues. Per the germline V gene, CDR1 is SNHLY and CDR2 is FYNNEI. Germline trimming cut 8 bases from V and 4 bases from J; bases unmatched to any gene: 13.

J is TRBJ1-2 and V is TRBV6-1; TRBD1 matches 12 bases. CDR3 length: 15 amino acids. V was clipped by 4 bases and J by 6 bases; unmatched bases: 6. The germline gives CDR1 MNHNS, CDR2 SASEGT. CDR3 residues: CASSGSGTGGHGYTF. The CDR3 nucleotides read TGTGCCAGCAGTGGATCCGGGACAGGGGGCCATGGCTACACCTTC.

The chain couples TRBV5-1 to TRBJ2-1, with TRBD1 matching 7 bases. CDR3 length equals 12 residues. Germline values: CDR1 SGHRS, CDR2 YFSETQ. Unmatched junction bases numbered 5, after V lost 5 bases and J lost 9 bases. DNA for the CDR3: TGCGCCAGCAGAACAGGGGTGGGTGAGCAGTTCTTC. Translating gives CASRTGVGEQFF.

The V and J genes are TRBV7-2 and TRBJ2-1; 12 nucleotides align to TRBD2. CDR3 length equals 16 residues. V shed 7 bases and J 4 bases; nucleotides not matched to a gene: 8. Germline loops: CDR1 SGHTA, CDR2 FQGNSA. In DNA, the CDR3 is TGTGCCAGCATTAGTGAGCTAGCGGGAGGGTACAATGAGCAGTTCTTC. Translating it yields CASISELAGGYNEQFF. Supplemented by reference TRBV7-2 and TRBJ2-1, the full variable domain reads GAGVSQSPSNKVTEKGKDVELRCDPISGHTALYWYRQSLGQGLEFLIYFQGNSAPDKSGLPSDRFSAERTGGSVSTLTIQRTQQEDSAVYLCASISELAGGYNEQFFGPGTRLTVL.

The chain links TRBV9 to TRBJ2-1, with 8 bases that match TRBD2. After removal of 2 bases from V and 8 bases from J, the junction contained 6 bases not matched to a gene. The CDR3 totals 14 residues. The V gene's germline CDR1 is SGDLS and CDR2 YYNGEE. The DNA of the CDR3 is TGTGCCAGCAGCGTTTCGGGAGGGACCCATGAGCAGTTCTTC. Protein sequence: CASSVSGGTHEQFF. Complete variable domain (other parts from reference TRBV9 and TRBJ2-1): DSGVTQTPKHLITATGQRVTLRCSPRSGDLSVYWYQQSLDQGLQFLIQYYNGEERAKGNILERFSAQQFPDLHSELNLSSLELGDSALYFCASSVSGGTHEQFFGPGTRLTVL.

This clone was picked up one time. The chain recombines TRBV6-6 with TRBJ2-3; the match to TRBD1 covers 8 bases. The CDR3 consists of 14 residues. Germline trimming cut 5 bases from V and 7 bases from J; bases unmatched to any gene: 8. Germline CDR1 MNHNY, CDR2 SVGAGI (reference sequence). The CDR3 coding sequence is TGTGCCAGCAGTGGATCGGACAGGGCAAATACGCAGTATTTT. Translating gives CASSGSDRANTQYF.

V usage is TRBV2 and J usage is TRBJ2-7; 7 bases fit TRBD2. The CDR3 length is 14 residues. J lost 2 bases, V lost 7 bases, and 8 bases had no gene match. Germline CDR1 is SNHLY and CDR2 is FYNNEI. The CDR3: CASKLGGGPYEQYF. The CDR3 region has the DNA TGTGCCAGCAAATTGGGGGGAGGGCCCTACGAGCAGTACTTC.

The chain recombines TRBV12-5 with TRBJ1-1, with D maybe TRBD1 (5 bases). Germline-derived CDR1 and CDR2 are LGHNT and FRNRAP. This CDR3 contains 13 residues. The V end was cut by 1 base, the J end by 10 bases, with 13 bases between. The CDR3 bases are TGTGCTAGTGGTTTGGCCGGGACTTCTGGAGCTTTCTTT. Protein sequence: CASGLAGTSGAFF.

V and J are TRBV5-1 and TRBJ2-3; the D is unclear. V was shortened by 8 bases and J by 6 bases, with 10 bases between the two germline ends. Germline assignment: CDR1 SGHRS and CDR2 YFSETQ. The CDR3 has 11 residues. CDR3 loop: CASSFGDTQYF. The DNA of the CDR3 is TGCGCCAGTTCTTTCGGGGATACGCAGTATTTT.

V gene TRBV6-1 combines with J gene TRBJ1-5, with D hard to call. The CDR3 has 13 amino acids. The ends were cut back, 2 bases at V and 7 bases at J, with 9 bases in the middle. The germline V gene has CDR1 MNHNS and CDR2 SASEGT. The DNA of the CDR3 is TGTGCCAGCAGTGAACTTGCCGGGCAGCCCCAGCATTTT. Residues: CASSELAGQPQHF.

The gene calls are TRBV7-9 and TRBJ2-4; perhaps TRBD1 as D (6 bases). The germline CDR1 and CDR2 sequences are SEHNR and FQNEAQ (reference sequence). The V and J ends lost 5 bases and 5 bases respectively, with 13 bases between them. This CDR3 is built from 14 residues. The CDR3 DNA sequence: TGTGCCAGCAGCCAGGGACACTCGGAAAACATTCAGTACTTC. The encoded protein is CASSQGHSENIQYF.

In its sample, this clone was seen once. The gene calls are TRBV9 and TRBJ2-7, with unresolved D. Germline CDR1 and CDR2: SGDLS and YYNGEE. V was shortened by 0 bases and J by 3 bases, with 10 bases between the two germline ends. The length of the CDR3 is 14 residues. The CDR3 DNA reads TGTGCCAGCAGCGTAGGGTGGCAAGACTACGAGCAGTACTTC. Protein: CASSVGWQDYEQYF.

CDR3 coding DNA: TGTGCCAGCTCCCCGCCCGACAGGGGTAGCTACACCTTC. Translating gives CASSPPDRGSYTF. The chain is built from TRBV18 and TRBJ1-2; 8 bases fit TRBD1. Germline CDR1 reads KGHSH; CDR2 reads LQKENI. The CDR3 is made up of 13 amino acids. Losses at the gene ends were 6 bases for V and 9 bases for J; bases not matched to a gene: 9.

The rearrangement uses TRBV28 and TRBJ1-5; 9 bases agree with TRBD1. The V gene end was trimmed by 5 bases and the J gene end by 4 bases; junction bases not matched to a gene: 6. From germline, CDR1 is MDHEN and CDR2 SYDVKM. The CDR3 consists of 15 residues. CDR3 DNA: TGTGCCAGCAGTCGGACCGGGACAGGGAATCAGCCCCAGCATTTT. This gives the protein CASSRTGTGNQPQHF.